Presented here are 22 T cell receptor beta chains from one specimen sequenced in a study of early stage breast cancer tumors. Profiling relied on immunoSEQ multiplex PCR, and the TCRdb table lists in-frame clones only, not all of them. The table shows about 51,000 clones, with about 77% occurring only once. The material sequenced was blood. All receptors derive from a person aged 35-49 years with breast cancer.

A single count supports this clone. The genes are TRBV10-3 and TRBJ1-1, with D possibly being TRBD1 (5 bases). The V gene lost 1 base and the J gene lost 0 bases, with 12 bases spanning the gap. The CDR3 runs 16 residues. Germline V gene sequence: CDR1 ENHRY, CDR2 SYGVKD. CDR3 sequence: CAISELDPGLNTEAFF. In DNA form, the CDR3 reads TGTGCCATCAGTGAGTTGGATCCAGGGTTGAACACTGAAGCTTTCTTT.

The chain joins TRBV19 to TRBJ2-7, with D possibly TRBD2 on 5 matching bases. This CDR3 has 13 residues. In germline, CDR1 is LNHDA, CDR2 SQIVND (reference sequence). Trimming stripped 4 bases from V and 5 bases from J, with 12 bases between. CDR3 nucleotides: TGTGCCAGTAGTACCCAGGACGGGAACGAGCAGTACTTC. It translates to CASSTQDGNEQYF.

V gene TRBV5-1 combines with J gene TRBJ2-3, with a weak D call TRBD1 (6 bases). Per the germline V gene, CDR1 is SGHRS and CDR2 is YFSETQ. This CDR3 is built from 14 residues. Trimming shortened V by 7 bases and J by 2 bases, and 14 bases separated the two germline ends. The CDR3 is CASSPGQHTDTQYF. The CDR3, as DNA: TGCGCCAGCTCGCCGGGACAACACACAGATACGCAGTATTTT.

The chain joins TRBV18 to TRBJ1-1; D uncertain. CDR3 size: 13 residues. Trimming removed 3 bases at V and 3 bases at J, with 8 bases between. Germline V gene sequence: CDR1 KGHSH, CDR2 LQKENI. CDR3 in amino acids: CASSPHRDTEAFF. The CDR3 DNA reads TGTGCCAGCTCACCCCATCGGGACACTGAAGCTTTCTTT.

The chain couples TRBV6-5 to TRBJ2-1; 9 nucleotides align to TRBD2. V lost 7 bases, J lost 7 bases, and 11 bases stayed unmatched. The CDR3 is made up of 15 amino acids. The germline CDR1 and CDR2 sequences are MNHEY and SVGAGI. CDR3 residues: CASTAGGGVSNEQFF. In nucleotides, the CDR3 is TGTGCCAGCACGGCGGGAGGGGGTGTGAGTAATGAGCAGTTCTTC.

This clone was picked up one time. The gene calls are TRBV10-3 and TRBJ1-3; 11 nucleotides agree with TRBD1. The CDR3 has 14 residues. Germline CDR1 and CDR2: ENHRY and SYGVKD. The V and J ends lost 6 bases and 8 bases, in that order; junction bases with no gene match: 6. The CDR3 reads CAIREGQGGDTIYF. DNA of the CDR3: TGTGCCATCAGAGAGGGACAGGGGGGAGACACCATATATTTT.

The gene calls are TRBV21-1 and TRBJ2-7; the DNA was not compared with TRBD2, the D call given in the table. TRBV21-1 is classified as a pseudogene. The CDR3 is made up of 14 amino acids. Here the CDR3 reads CASTEPGLAYEQYF. CDR3 nucleotide sequence: TGTGCCAGCACCGAACCGGGACTAGCGTACGAGCAGTACTTC.

CDR3: CASSKQGGENTIYF. CDR3 nucleotides: TGTGCCAGCAGTAAACAGGGAGGCGAAAACACCATATATTTT. J is TRBJ1-3 and V is TRBV6-5; perhaps TRBD1 as D (6 bases). The CDR3 spans 14 residues. CDR1 is MNHEY and CDR2 is SVGAGI in the germline V gene. V dropped 5 bases and J dropped 6 bases, with 14 bases sitting between them.

The V call is TRBV2, the J call TRBJ2-7; 7 positions match TRBD1. The length of the CDR3 is 13 residues. J was trimmed by 3 bases and V by 8 bases; bases with no gene match: 7. The V gene's germline CDR1 is SNHLY and CDR2 FYNNEI. This CDR3 is CASLGTEGYEQYF. CDR3 coding DNA: TGTGCCAGCTTGGGGACAGAAGGCTACGAGCAGTACTTC.

About this clone: Other DNA sequences of this sample code for an identical CDR3. V gene TRBV7-2 combines with J gene TRBJ1-1; no clear D gene. Germline V gene lookup returns CDR1 SGHTA and CDR2 FQGNSA. This CDR3 spans 13 amino acids. The V and J ends lost 7 bases and 0 bases respectively, with 9 bases between them. The CDR3 spells CASTPVLNTEAFF. In DNA form, the CDR3 reads TGTGCCAGCACCCCGGTATTGAACACTGAAGCTTTCTTT.

A note on this clone: The junction shows a germline mismatch at one end, possibly a read error. The chain employs TRBV4-1 and TRBJ2-2, with TRBD2 identical over 9 bases. Per germline, CDR1 MGHRA and CDR2 YSYEKL. The CDR3 is 16 amino acids. The CDR3 reads CASSQDIAGETGELFF. The CDR3 nucleotides read TGTGCCAGCAGCCAAGATATAGCGGGAGAAACCGGGGAGCTGTTTTTT.

V is TRBV7-9 and J is TRBJ2-5, with 7 bases lining up with TRBD1. The length of the CDR3 is 15 residues. V shed 6 bases, J shed 2 bases, and the junction held 9 bases outside the gene matches. Germline V gene lookup returns CDR1 SEHNR and CDR2 FQNEAQ (reference sequence). The CDR3 spells CASRLRGQPQETQYF. CDR3 DNA: TGTGCCAGCAGACTAAGGGGACAGCCTCAAGAGACCCAGTACTTC.

This clone was counted between two and nine times. J is TRBJ2-7 and V is TRBV5-4, with 7 positions matching TRBD2. Germline CDR1 and CDR2: SGHNT and YYREEE (reference sequence). The CDR3 sequence is 15 residues long. The J segment lost 4 bases and the V segment lost 2 bases, leaving 9 bases of the junction unmatched. CDR3 loop: CASSFSGGSFYEQYF. The CDR3 DNA sequence: TGTGCCAGCAGCTTTTCAGGCGGGAGCTTTTACGAGCAGTACTTC.

The chain recombines TRBV13 with TRBJ2-1; the match to TRBD2 covers 7 bases. The CDR3 sequence is 17 residues long. In germline, CDR1 is PRHDT, CDR2 FYEKMQ (reference sequence). Germline trimming cut 1 base from V and 6 bases from J; bases unmatched to any gene: 12. The DNA of the CDR3 is TGTGCCAGCAGCTTAGTTGGTGTTCGGGGAGGGCCCAATGAGCAGTTCTTC. It specifies CASSLVGVRGGPNEQFF.

The chain employs TRBV6-1 and TRBJ1-4; D remains ambiguous. V shed 4 bases and J shed 1 base, with 10 bases lying between them. CDR1 and CDR2 (germline): MNHNS, SASEGT. This CDR3 comprises 15 residues. CDR3 sequence reads: CASSGTPGTNEKLFF. The CDR3 nucleotides are TGTGCCAGCAGTGGGACCCCCGGAACTAATGAAAAACTGTTTTTT.

The genes are TRBV11-2 and TRBJ2-7, with 7 bases lining up with TRBD1. The CDR3 contains 14 residues. V was pared by 4 bases and J by 2 bases, with 5 bases of the junction left unmatched. Germline-derived CDR1 and CDR2 are SGHAT and FQNNGV. The CDR3 sequence: CASSSNRGTYEQYF. In DNA form, the CDR3 reads TGTGCCAGCAGCTCCAACAGGGGCACCTACGAGCAGTACTTC.

This chain links TRBV7-6 with TRBJ2-3; 8 positions match TRBD2. Trimming cost V 2 bases and J 5 bases; bases outside gene matches: 12. Germline CDR1 and CDR2: SGHVS and FNYEAQ. This CDR3 comprises 17 residues. The CDR3 region has the DNA TGTGCCAGCAGCTTAATGGGAGCGGGAGAAGTCTTAGATACGCAGTATTTT. The encoded protein is CASSLMGAGEVLDTQYF.

V and J are TRBV6-5 and TRBJ2-3; no reliable D call. Germline V CDR1 and CDR2: MNHEY, SVGAGI. Trimming took 2 bases from V and 1 from J, leaving 10 bases between them. CDR3 length: 15 residues. In DNA, the CDR3 is TGTGCCAGCAGTTACCGTCAGTTTGGCACAGATACGCAGTATTTT. The encoded protein is CASSYRQFGTDTQYF.

The chain carries TRBV5-1 and TRBJ2-7; TRBD1 is a possible D gene (6 bases). The V end was cut by 3 bases, the J end by 4 bases, with 17 bases between. This CDR3 has 15 amino acids. CDR1 and CDR2 (germline): SGHRS, YFSETQ. CDR3 in DNA: TGCGCCAGCAGCTCCCCAGGGGCCGGGCCGTACGAGCAGTACTTC. The encoded protein is CASSSPGAGPYEQYF.

The chain recombines TRBV6-5 with TRBJ2-1, with a tentative D call TRBD2 (6 bases). CDR3 size: 15 residues. The ends were cut back, 4 bases at V and 0 bases at J, with 10 bases in the middle. CDR1 is MNHEY and CDR2 is SVGAGI in the germline V gene. DNA of the CDR3: TGTGCCAGCAGTTCGGGGACTCCCTCCTACAATGAGCAGTTCTTC. This encodes CASSSGTPSYNEQFF.

The V call is TRBV6-5, the J call TRBJ1-2; TRBD1 is a possible D gene (5 bases). The CDR3 has 15 residues. The germline gives CDR1 MNHEY, CDR2 SVGAGI. V lost 5 bases, J lost 8 bases, and 21 bases lay in between. DNA of the CDR3: TGTGCCAGCAGTCCATACGACCGGGACGGAGGAGGCTACACCTTC. Translating gives CASSPYDRDGGGYTF.

This chain uses TRBV5-1 with TRBJ2-6; weak D call: TRBD2 (5 bases). Germline V gene lookup returns CDR1 SGHRS and CDR2 YFSETQ. CDR3 length: 16 residues. V shed 0 bases and J shed 4 bases, with 11 bases lying between them. DNA for the CDR3: TGCGCCAGCAGCTTGGGAGGGAATGCCGGGGCCAACGTCCTGACTTTC. Translated, it gives CASSLGGNAGANVLTF.